This TCR beta chain was sequenced in a study of T cell responses to AZD1222 COVID-19 vaccine. A remark on this clone: Its antigen remains unknown.

The V and J ends lost 3 bases and 2 bases respectively, with 10 bases between them. The CDR3 is made up of 15 amino acids. Germline-derived CDR1 and CDR2 are KGHSH and LQKENI. Profiled with immunoSEQ multiplex PCR; TCRdb holds only in-frame clones, not every one. The top ten hold over 0.95% of the sample, which has some 150,000 clones, 94% seen once. Regarding the study as a whole: Spike-specific TCR breadth and depth rose after two AZD1222 doses. Nearly half of unique spike-specific TCRs reportedly avoided B.1.351 and B.1.1.7 mutated regions. Recipients of AZD1222 seropositive at baseline numbered only 6 or 7. Distributed over spike, vaccine-associated CD4 TCRs predominated at 160-218 and 743-854.

The chain is built from TRBV18 and TRBJ2-2; D perhaps matches TRBD1 (6 bases). This specimen was peripheral blood, taken on day 0 of AZD1222 vaccination. This TCR came from an adult in good health. This CDR3 is CASSPLQGNTGELFF. DNA for the CDR3: TGTGCCAGCTCACCCTTACAGGGAAACACCGGGGAGCTGTTTTTT.